This T cell receptor beta chain appears in the sequencing data of a study of OX40 agonist ivuxolimab in advanced cancers. Study-wide context: Three patients, one with hepatocellular carcinoma and two with cutaneous melanoma, achieved partial responses. Overall study results and limits: Partial responders receiving 0.1-3.0 mg/kg showed among the lowest clonal expansion.

TCRdb's table, derived via immunoSEQ multiplex PCR, lists solely in-frame clones and lacks some. The table shows about 70,000 clones, with 70% to 90% occurring only once. As for this clone: Its antigen is unknown.

Germline values: CDR1 SGHNT, CDR2 YYREEE (reference sequence). The CDR3 contains 14 residues. Trimming pared 0 bases from V and 7 bases from J, leaving 14 bases between. Patients had blood sampled at baseline and again on cycle 4 day 1 and cycle 7 day 1. The receptor was derived from an adult with an advanced solid tumor such as melanoma, head and neck, liver or kidney cancer. The starting material was CD4+ or CD8+ T cells sorted from blood, obtained in a trial of the OX40 agonist ivuxolimab. The chain employs TRBV5-4 and TRBJ2-7, with D unclear. CDR3 DNA: TGTGCCAGCAGCTTGGACCCAGCTTTTAGGGAGCAGTACTTC. This codes for CASSLDPAFREQYF.